These 19 T cell receptor beta chains were sequenced from one sample in a study of CD8 T cells in ankylosing spondylitis. The study, taken as a whole, reports: In ankylosing spondylitis blood, a motif of roughly eight highly homologous TCR beta variants appeared characteristic.

Their recognized antigens are unknown. Via MiXCR, TCRdb re-called the 5' RACE reads, giving one row per CDR3 protein. The data hold 220,000 or so distinct CDR3 sequences, with approximately 20% observed a single time. The sample comprised blood, either unsorted or a sorted T cell fraction (not recorded which). Receptors were obtained from a male donor with ankylosing spondylitis.

This clonotype was seen only a few times. The V and J genes are TRBV5-1 and TRBJ2-1; the match to TRBD2 covers 11 bases. In germline, CDR1 is SGHRS, CDR2 YFSETQ. The CDR3 is 18 amino acids. The V and J ends lost 0 bases and 12 bases, in that order; junction bases with no gene match: 17. This CDR3 is CASSLDLAGGQVEVGQFF. CDR3 nucleotide sequence: TGCGCCAGCAGCTTGGATTTAGCGGGAGGGCAGGTGGAAGTGGGGCAGTTCTTC.

This clonotype was seen more than once but under ten times. The rearrangement uses TRBV5-1 and TRBJ2-7, with D possibly TRBD2 on 6 matching bases. The CDR3 spans 13 residues. Per germline, CDR1 SGHRS and CDR2 YFSETQ. V was cut by 2 bases and J by 4 bases, with 10 bases left in between. CDR3 coding DNA: TGCGCCAGCAGCTTTTTCAGCGGGTACGAGCAGTACTTC. Translating gives CASSFFSGYEQYF.

The chain links TRBV5-6 to TRBJ1-6; tentatively, D is TRBD1 (5 bases). Germline values: CDR1 SGHDT, CDR2 YYEEEE. This CDR3 is 12 amino acids long. Between the trimmed V and J ends, which lost 4 bases and 7 bases, there was a span of 6 bases. The CDR3 sequence: CASSPGNSPLHF. CDR3 DNA sequence: TGTGCCAGCAGCCCAGGGAATTCACCCCTCCACTTT.

This clonotype has a handful of counts. CDR3 protein: CASSLYSSGYNEQFF. In nucleotides, the CDR3 is TGTGCCAGCAGCTTGTACAGCAGCGGATACAATGAGCAGTTCTTC. The genes are TRBV5-5 and TRBJ2-1, with a weak D call TRBD2 (5 bases). Germline assignment: CDR1 SGHKS and CDR2 YYEKEE (reference sequence). The CDR3 has 15 amino acids. Trimming removed 1 base from V and 4 bases from J, with 12 bases in between.

This clonotype was counted between two and nine times. The chain joins TRBV10-2 to TRBJ1-6, with TRBD1 as a possible D gene (5 bases). Germline CDR1 reads WSHSY; CDR2 reads SAAADI. V lost 2 bases and J 3 bases, leaving 14 bases between the germline ends. The CDR3 loop spans 17 amino acids. Here the CDR3 reads CASSEVPGLRYNSPLHF. CDR3 in DNA: TGCGCCAGCAGTGAGGTCCCGGGACTCCGCTATAATTCACCCCTCCACTTT.

This clonotype occurred once. This chain links TRBV19 with TRBJ1-4; D remains unclear. Germline values: CDR1 LNHDA, CDR2 SQIVND (reference sequence). This CDR3 comprises 14 residues. The V and J ends lost 7 bases and 0 bases respectively, with 9 bases between them. The CDR3 region is CASMNSPTNEKLFF. The CDR3 DNA follows: TGTGCCAGTATGAACAGCCCAACTAATGAAAAACTGTTTTTT.

In this sample, this clonotype turned up a few times. The J gene is TRBJ2-3, the V gene TRBV20-1; D is perhaps TRBD2 (6 bases). Germline values: CDR1 DFQATT, CDR2 SNEGSKA (reference sequence). There are 15 residues in the CDR3. V was clipped by 3 bases and J by 4 bases, with 17 bases between them. The chain's CDR3 is CSASRASVLADTQYF. The DNA of the CDR3 is TGCAGTGCTAGCCGAGCTAGCGTCTTGGCAGATACGCAGTATTTT.

The sample holds a few counts of this clonotype. The rearrangement joins TRBV5-5 to TRBJ2-7; D call uncertain. The CDR3 contains 13 residues. Germline CDR1 is SGHKS and CDR2 is YYEKEE (reference sequence). V dropped 0 bases and J dropped 5 bases, with 9 bases sitting between them. The CDR3 coding sequence is TGTGCCAGCAGCTTGGTGTTACTTCACGAGCAGTACTTC. Protein sequence: CASSLVLLHEQYF.

The CDR3 spells CASSKGIGTEPYSNQPQHF. As DNA, the CDR3 is TGTGCCAGCAGCAAAGGAATCGGGACAGAACCCTATAGCAATCAGCCCCAGCATTTT. V and J are TRBV21-1 and TRBJ1-5; TRBD1 is the table's D call and was not checked against the DNA. TRBV21-1 is listed as a pseudogene. The length of the CDR3 is 19 residues.

The rearrangement links TRBV24-1 to TRBJ2-5; the match to TRBD2 covers 7 bases. This CDR3 is built from 16 residues. V dropped 4 bases and J dropped 0; count of bases not matched to a gene: 7. Germline V lookup: CDR1 KGHDR, CDR2 SFDVKD. The CDR3 DNA is TGTGCCACCAGTGACCTGGGAGCGGGGTACCAAGAGACCCAGTACTTC. It yields the protein CATSDLGAGYQETQYF.

This clonotype was observed many times. V usage is TRBV9 and J usage is TRBJ1-1; D is possibly TRBD1 (5 bases). The germline V gene encodes CDR1 SGDLS and CDR2 YYNGEE. This CDR3 region has 15 residues. Trimming stripped 4 bases from V and 5 bases from J, with 18 bases between. CDR3 region: CASSNQGGERTEAFF. The CDR3 DNA reads TGTGCCAGCAGCAACCAGGGAGGTGAGAGGACTGAAGCTTTCTTT.

This clonotype has a count of ten or more. The chain is built from TRBV27 and TRBJ1-2; no clear D. The CDR3 consists of 13 residues. Per germline, CDR1 MNHEY and CDR2 SMNVEV (reference sequence). Deletions cut 6 bases from V and 2 bases from J, with 10 bases between. CDR3 protein: CASSLTGNYGYTF. The CDR3 nucleotides are TGTGCCAGCAGCTTAACGGGGAACTATGGCTACACCTTC.

This rearrangement joins TRBV20-1 to TRBJ2-1; the D gene could be TRBD1 or TRBD2 (5 bases each). Germline assignment: CDR1 DFQATT and CDR2 SNEGSKA (reference sequence). Trimming removed 0 bases from V and 0 bases from J, with 12 bases in between. The CDR3 consists of 16 residues. The DNA of the CDR3 is TGCAGTGCTAGAGATCGGGACGGGCCCTCCTACAATGAGCAGTTCTTC. This translates into CSARDRDGPSYNEQFF.

This clonotype was seen a handful of times. The chain has TRBV27 and TRBJ2-7; no clear D gene. The CDR3 totals 12 residues. Germline CDR1 and CDR2: MNHEY and SMNVEV (reference sequence). Between the trimmed V and J ends, which lost 4 bases and 2 bases, there was a span of 6 bases. CDR3: CASSSFPYEQYF. CDR3 DNA: TGTGCCAGCAGTTCGTTCCCCTACGAGCAGTACTTC.

The rearrangement uses TRBV4-1 and TRBJ2-1; D is undetermined. The CDR3 loop spans 12 amino acids. Germline CDR1 MGHRA, CDR2 YSYEKL. Trimming removed 2 bases from V and 10 bases from J, with 9 bases in between. The CDR3 loop reads CASSQNGEEQFF. The CDR3, as DNA: TGCGCCAGCAGCCAAAATGGAGAGGAGCAGTTCTTC.

Only a few counts were recorded for this clonotype. The CDR3 DNA is TGTGCCAGCAGTTTAGGAGGGGACAGCAATCAGCCCCAGCATTTT. It yields the protein CASSLGGDSNQPQHF. V usage is TRBV12-3 or TRBV12-4 and J usage is TRBJ1-5; D is perhaps TRBD1 (5 bases). The CDR3 has 15 residues. V lost 1 base to trimming and J lost 1 base, with 8 bases between them.

This clonotype was found many times. This rearrangement joins TRBV29-1 to TRBJ2-7, with TRBD1 identical over 7 bases. This CDR3 region has 17 residues. The J segment lost 1 base and the V segment lost 0 bases, leaving 12 bases of the junction unmatched. Germline V gene data show CDR1 as SQVTM and CDR2 as ANQGSEA. CDR3 in DNA: TGCAGCGTTGAAGATGAGATTCGGACAGGAACATCCTACGAGCAGTACTTC. It specifies CSVEDEIRTGTSYEQYF.

V is TRBV3-1 and J is TRBJ2-3, with unresolved D. V lost 1 base and J lost 2, with 10 bases in between. The V gene's germline CDR1 is LGHDT and CDR2 YNNKEL (reference sequence). The CDR3 runs to 15 residues. Here the CDR3 reads CASSQGNKDTDTQYF. DNA for the CDR3: TGTGCCAGCAGCCAAGGGAATAAGGACACAGATACGCAGTATTTT.

This clonotype was detected only a few times. The rearrangement links TRBV4-1 to TRBJ1-1, with 7 positions matching TRBD1. J gave up 2 bases and V 7 bases, and 7 bases lay outside the gene matches. From germline, CDR1 is MGHRA and CDR2 YSYEKL. The CDR3 sequence is 14 residues long. CDR3 in amino acids: CASTSRQGNTEAFF. The CDR3 DNA follows: TGCGCCAGCACATCCAGACAGGGAAACACTGAAGCTTTCTTT.